This T cell receptor (beta chain) appears in the sequencing data of a study of T cells in localized non-small cell lung cancer. Study results and limitations: The greatest T cell clonality was found in uninvolved adjacent lung (higher than in tumor). When the top 100 tumor clones were examined, a median around 50 of them also appeared in the adjacent lung, which was paired and uninvolved. Longer overall survival associated with higher blood T cell density; shorter survival with higher adjacent-lung clonality.

The table came from immunoSEQ multiplex PCR; TCRdb's copy has only in-frame clones and leaves some out. The repertoire holds roughly 32,000 clones, approximately 86% seen once, with around 4% in the top ten. Trimming left V 8 bases short and J 1 base short, with 11 bases between. Germline V CDR1 and CDR2: SGHTA, FQGNSA. CDR3 length: 13 residues. With respect to this clone: The antigen remains unidentified.

The origin of this receptor is a woman aged 35 to 70 with stage III lung adenocarcinoma. The genes are TRBV7-2 and TRBJ2-5, with D possibly being TRBD1 (6 bases). The material sequenced was peripheral blood mononuclear cells, taken before any cancer treatment. The CDR3 loop is CASAYRVQETQYF. The DNA of the CDR3 is TGTGCCAGCGCGTACAGGGTCCAAGAGACCCAGTACTTC.